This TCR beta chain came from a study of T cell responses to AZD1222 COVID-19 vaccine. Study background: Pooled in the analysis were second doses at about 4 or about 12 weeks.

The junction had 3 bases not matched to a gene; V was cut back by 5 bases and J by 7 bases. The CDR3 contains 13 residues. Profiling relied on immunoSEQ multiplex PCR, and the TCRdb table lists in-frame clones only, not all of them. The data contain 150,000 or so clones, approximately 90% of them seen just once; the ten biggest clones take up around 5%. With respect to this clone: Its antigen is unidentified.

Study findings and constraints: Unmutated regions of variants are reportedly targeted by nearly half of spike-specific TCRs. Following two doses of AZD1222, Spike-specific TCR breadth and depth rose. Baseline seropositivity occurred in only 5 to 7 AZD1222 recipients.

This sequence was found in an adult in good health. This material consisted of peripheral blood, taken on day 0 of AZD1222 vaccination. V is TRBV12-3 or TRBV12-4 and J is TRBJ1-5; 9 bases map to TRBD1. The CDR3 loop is CASSVTGGQPQHF. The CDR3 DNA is TGTGCCAGCAGTGTGACAGGGGGGCAGCCCCAGCATTTT.